The rows below give T cell receptor beta chains drawn from one sample of a study of T cells in localized non-small cell lung cancer. TCRdb's table, derived via immunoSEQ multiplex PCR, lists solely in-frame clones and lacks some. The repertoire consists of around 1,300 clones, with roughly 23% occurring once and the leading ten covering 30%. Source: lung tumor tissue, taken before any cancer treatment. Every receptor here comes from a man aged 40 to 69 with stage III lung adenocarcinoma. CDR3s include the opening cysteine and the closing phenylalanine or tryptophan. Each record gives: V gene, CDR3 protein.

TRBV11-3 CASSGGTGGISDTQYF
TRBV5-1 CASSSTVGFSYEQYF
TRBV28 CASSSPDGAGEKLFF
TRBV5-1 CASSLGDRPLNTEAFF
TRBV9 CASSEGIQGDTQYF
TRBV28 CASSSIPRGLGYEQYF
TRBV1 CTSSPGTSGNEQFF
TRBV28 CASNMGGAGSYEQYF
TRBV9 CASSEALPGGRIGETQYF
TRBV5-1 CASSSPGQGSYEQYF
TRBV19 CASSPNRPSTDTQYF
TRBV29-1 CSVGQTSYEQYF
TRBV6-8 CASSYSFRLAANTGELFF
TRBV6-8 CASSVAVNTEAFF
TRBV6-8 CASSVGGGGVGEQYF
TRBV5-1 CASCGLASNTGELFF
TRBV11-3 CASAPLLSGGYGYTF
TRBV9 CASSAPGPSYNEQFF
TRBV28 CASSLGVGGTQPQHF
TRBV11-3 CASRHPGLAGGRETQYF
TRBV28 CAGSRSAQETQYF
TRBV19 CASIQGGADKNIQYF
TRBV11-3 CASSLYTRTGEETQYF
TRBV9 CASSFGLAGAYEQYF
TRBV18 CASSPSGARSNTEAFF
TRBV6-8 CASTIDRRAGELFF
TRBV29-1 CSVGLAGEAQYF
TRBV28 CASLGQVLTEAFF
TRBV11-3 CASSKEGSRNTIYF
TRBV28 CASRVEYQETQYF
TRBV11-3 CASNLEGSSYNEQFF
TRBV18 CASSGQGDRLDTQYF
TRBV6-8 CAASGVNQPQHF
TRBV11-3 CASSSSTGGGNEKLFF
TRBV25-1 CASSHSRGDTQYF
TRBV11-3 CASSSRIVGDNYNEQFF
TRBV28 CASRPTGQGGTGELFF
TRBV28 CASSSLGEGPGTDTQYF
TRBV11-3 CASSLGAGFSYEQYF